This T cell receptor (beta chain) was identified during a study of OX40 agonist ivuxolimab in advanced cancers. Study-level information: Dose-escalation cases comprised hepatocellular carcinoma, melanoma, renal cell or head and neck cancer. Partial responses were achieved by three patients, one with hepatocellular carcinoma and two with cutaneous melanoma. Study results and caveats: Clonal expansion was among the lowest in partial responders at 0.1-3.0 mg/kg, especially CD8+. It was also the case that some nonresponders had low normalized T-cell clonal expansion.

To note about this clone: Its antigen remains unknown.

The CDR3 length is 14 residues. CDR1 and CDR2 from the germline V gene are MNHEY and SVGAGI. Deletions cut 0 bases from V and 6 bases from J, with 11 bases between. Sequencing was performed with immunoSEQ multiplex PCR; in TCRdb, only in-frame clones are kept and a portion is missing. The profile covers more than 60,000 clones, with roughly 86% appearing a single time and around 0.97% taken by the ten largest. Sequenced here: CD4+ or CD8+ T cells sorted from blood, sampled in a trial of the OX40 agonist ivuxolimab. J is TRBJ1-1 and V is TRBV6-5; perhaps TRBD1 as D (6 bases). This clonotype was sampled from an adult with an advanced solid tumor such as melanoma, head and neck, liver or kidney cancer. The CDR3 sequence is CASSYSRQASEAFF. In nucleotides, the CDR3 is TGTGCCAGCAGTTACTCGAGACAGGCCTCTGAAGCTTTCTTT.